Sequencing of this T cell receptor (beta chain) was carried out in a study of T cell responses to AZD1222 COVID-19 vaccine. Study results and caveats: Researchers report vaccine-associated CD4 TCRs spanning spike, with dominance at 160-218 and 743-854. Females made up more of the donors, who were largely white British, and clonal diversity may have come out too low. Spike-specific TCR breadth and depth both grew after two AZD1222 doses.

Method: immunoSEQ multiplex PCR; TCRdb's copy keeps in-frame clones and lacks some. The sample records about 92,000 clones, around 90% being singletons. Notes on this clone: Its antigen remains unidentified.

Per the germline V gene, CDR1 is LGHNA and CDR2 is YNFKEQ. This CDR3 region has 15 residues. V was pared by 4 bases and J by 5 bases, with 15 bases between. The TCR comes from an adult in good health. Sequencing used peripheral blood, obtained on day 0 of AZD1222 vaccination. The gene calls are TRBV4-2 and TRBJ2-1; D is possibly TRBD2 (6 bases). CDR3 sequence (DNA): TGTGCCAGCAGCCCACAACGAGGGACTGACAATGAGCAGTTCTTC. This encodes CASSPQRGTDNEQFF.